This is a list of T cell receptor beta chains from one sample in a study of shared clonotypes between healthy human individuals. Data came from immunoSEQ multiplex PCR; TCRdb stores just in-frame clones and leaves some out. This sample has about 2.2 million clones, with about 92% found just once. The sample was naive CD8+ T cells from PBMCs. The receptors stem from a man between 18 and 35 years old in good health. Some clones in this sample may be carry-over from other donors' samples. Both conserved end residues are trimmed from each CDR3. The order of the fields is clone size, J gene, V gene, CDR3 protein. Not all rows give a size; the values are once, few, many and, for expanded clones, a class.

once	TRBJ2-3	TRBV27	ASSVGESTDTQY
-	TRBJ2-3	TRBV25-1	ASSQGQGTRTQY
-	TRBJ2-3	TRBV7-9	ASSPSTGTDTQY
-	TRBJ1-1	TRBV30	AWSVGGATEAF
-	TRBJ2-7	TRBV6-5	ASSYRRERSYEQY
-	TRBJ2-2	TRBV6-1	ASSLGVGELF
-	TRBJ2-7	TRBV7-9	ASSPRGYEQY
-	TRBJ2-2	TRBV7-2	ASSLSDPTWTGELF
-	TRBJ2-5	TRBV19	ASSIRGVETQY
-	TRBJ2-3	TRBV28	ASSLAGGPDTQY
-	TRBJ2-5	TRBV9	ASSDGGTSGKETQY
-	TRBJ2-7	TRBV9	ASSEGGTSYEQY
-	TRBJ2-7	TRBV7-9	ASSSTATYEQY
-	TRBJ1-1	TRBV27	ASSATGGTEAF
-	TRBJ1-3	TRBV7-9	ASSSARAAWAGNTIY